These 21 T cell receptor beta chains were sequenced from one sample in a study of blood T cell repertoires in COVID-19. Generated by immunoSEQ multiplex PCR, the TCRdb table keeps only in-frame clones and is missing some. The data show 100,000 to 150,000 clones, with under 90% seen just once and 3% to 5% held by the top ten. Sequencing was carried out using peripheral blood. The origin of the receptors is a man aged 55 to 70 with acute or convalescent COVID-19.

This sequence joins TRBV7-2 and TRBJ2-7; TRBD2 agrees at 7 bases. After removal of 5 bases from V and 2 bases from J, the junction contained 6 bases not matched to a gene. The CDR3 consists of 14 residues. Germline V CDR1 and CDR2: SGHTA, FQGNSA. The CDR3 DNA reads TGTGCCAGCAGCCCCTGGACTAGTACCTACGAGCAGTACTTC. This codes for CASSPWTSTYEQYF.

CDR3 DNA: TGTGCCAGCAGCTTTTTCTCCACGGGGGACGAGCAGTTCTTC. Protein: CASSFFSTGDEQFF. The J gene is TRBJ2-1, the V gene TRBV7-2; possibly TRBD2 for D (6 bases). Looked up from germline, CDR1 is SGHTA and CDR2 is FQGNSA. CDR3 length: 14 amino acids. Trimming took off 3 bases at V and 10 bases at J, with 16 bases between the two ends.

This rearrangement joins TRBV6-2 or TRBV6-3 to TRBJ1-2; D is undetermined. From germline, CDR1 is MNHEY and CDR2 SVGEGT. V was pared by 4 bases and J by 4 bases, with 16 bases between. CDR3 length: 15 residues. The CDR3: CASSSNIRAGYGYTF. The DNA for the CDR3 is TGTGCCAGCAGTTCCAACATTAGAGCGGGCTATGGCTACACCTTC.

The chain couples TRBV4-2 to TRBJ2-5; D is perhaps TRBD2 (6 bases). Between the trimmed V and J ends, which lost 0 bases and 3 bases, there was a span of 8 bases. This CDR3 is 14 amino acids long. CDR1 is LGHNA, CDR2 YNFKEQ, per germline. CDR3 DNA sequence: TGTGCCAGCAGCCAAGAAGGCGGGGAAGAGACCCAGTACTTC. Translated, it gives CASSQEGGEETQYF.

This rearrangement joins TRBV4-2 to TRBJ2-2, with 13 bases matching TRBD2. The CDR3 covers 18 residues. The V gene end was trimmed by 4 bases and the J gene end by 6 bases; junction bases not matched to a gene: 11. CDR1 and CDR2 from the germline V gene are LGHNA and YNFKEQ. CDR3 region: CASSPGLAGEARAGELFF. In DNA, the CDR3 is TGTGCCAGCAGCCCCGGACTAGCGGGAGAGGCTCGAGCCGGGGAGCTGTTTTTT.

This CDR3 reads CASSLALLDEQYF. The CDR3 DNA sequence: TGTGCCAGCAGTTTAGCCCTCCTAGACGAGCAGTACTTC. The chain joins TRBV12-3 or TRBV12-4 to TRBJ2-7; D remains unclear. Trimming pared 0 bases from V and 5 bases from J, leaving 8 bases between. This CDR3 is 13 amino acids long.

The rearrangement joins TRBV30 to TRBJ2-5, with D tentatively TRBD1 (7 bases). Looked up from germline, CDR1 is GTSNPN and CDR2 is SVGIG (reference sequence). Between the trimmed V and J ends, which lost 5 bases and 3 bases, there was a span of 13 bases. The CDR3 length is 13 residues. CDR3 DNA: TGTGCCTGGGGAGGGACAGTGGAAGAGACCCAGTACTTC. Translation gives CAWGGTVEETQYF.

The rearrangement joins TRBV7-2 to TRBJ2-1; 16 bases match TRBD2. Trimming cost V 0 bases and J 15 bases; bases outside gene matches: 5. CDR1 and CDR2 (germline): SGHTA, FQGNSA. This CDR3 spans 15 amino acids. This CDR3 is CASSLAGTSGRAGFF. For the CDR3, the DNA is TGTGCCAGCAGCTTAGCCGGGACTAGCGGGAGGGCCGGGTTCTTC.

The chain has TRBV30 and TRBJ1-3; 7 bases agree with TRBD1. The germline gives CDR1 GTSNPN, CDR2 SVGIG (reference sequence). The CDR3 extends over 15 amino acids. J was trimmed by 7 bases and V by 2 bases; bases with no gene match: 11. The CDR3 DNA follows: TGTGCCTGGAGTCCTGGGACAGCCTCCGGGAACACCATATATTTT. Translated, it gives CAWSPGTASGNTIYF.

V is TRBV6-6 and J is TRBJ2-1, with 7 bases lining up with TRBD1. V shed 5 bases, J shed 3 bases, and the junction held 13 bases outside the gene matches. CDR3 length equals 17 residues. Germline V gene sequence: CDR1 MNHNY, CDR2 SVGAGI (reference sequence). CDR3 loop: CASSRAVQGNYYNEQFF. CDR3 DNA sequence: TGTGCCAGCAGTCGGGCGGTACAGGGGAACTACTACAATGAGCAGTTCTTC.

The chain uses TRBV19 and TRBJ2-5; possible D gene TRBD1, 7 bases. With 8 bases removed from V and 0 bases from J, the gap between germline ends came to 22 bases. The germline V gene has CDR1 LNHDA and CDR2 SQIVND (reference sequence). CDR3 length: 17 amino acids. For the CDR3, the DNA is TGTGCCAGTGCTAGTGGAGGGGGCAGGATTGACCAAGAGACCCAGTACTTC. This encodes CASASGGGRIDQETQYF.

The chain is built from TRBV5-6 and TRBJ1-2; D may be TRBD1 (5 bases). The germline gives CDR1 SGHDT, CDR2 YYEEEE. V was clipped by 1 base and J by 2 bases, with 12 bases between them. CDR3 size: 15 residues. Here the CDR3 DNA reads TGTGCCAGCAGCTTGTCAGGCCAGGGAAACTATGGCTACACCTTC. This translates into CASSLSGQGNYGYTF.

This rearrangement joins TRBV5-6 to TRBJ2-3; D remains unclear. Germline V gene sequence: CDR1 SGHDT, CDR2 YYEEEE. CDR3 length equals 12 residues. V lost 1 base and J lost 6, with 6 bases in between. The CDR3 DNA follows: TGTGCCAGCAGCTTGATGGGCGATACGCAGTATTTT. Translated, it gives CASSLMGDTQYF.

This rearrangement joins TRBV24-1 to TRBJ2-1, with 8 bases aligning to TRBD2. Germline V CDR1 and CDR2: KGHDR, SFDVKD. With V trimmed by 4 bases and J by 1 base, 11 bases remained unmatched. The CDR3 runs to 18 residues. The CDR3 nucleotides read TGTGCCACCAGTGAGGGGTCGGGAGGGCCCGGGTCCTACAATGAGCAGTTCTTC. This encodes CATSEGSGGPGSYNEQFF.

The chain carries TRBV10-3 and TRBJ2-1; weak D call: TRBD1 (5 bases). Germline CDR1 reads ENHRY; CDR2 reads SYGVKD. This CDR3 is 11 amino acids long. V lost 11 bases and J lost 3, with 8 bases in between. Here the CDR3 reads CAPRDYNEQFF. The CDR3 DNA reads TGTGCCCCCAGGGACTACAATGAGCAGTTCTTC.

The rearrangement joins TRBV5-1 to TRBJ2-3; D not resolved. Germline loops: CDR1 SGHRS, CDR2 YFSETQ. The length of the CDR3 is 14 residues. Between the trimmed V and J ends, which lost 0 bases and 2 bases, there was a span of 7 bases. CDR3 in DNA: TGCGCCAGCAGCTTGGGGCAGGACACAGATACGCAGTATTTT. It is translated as CASSLGQDTDTQYF. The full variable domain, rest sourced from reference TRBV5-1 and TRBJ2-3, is KAGVTQTPRYLIKTRGQQVTLSCSPISGHRSVSWYQQTPGQGLQFLFEYFSETQRNKGNFPGRFSGRQFSNSRSEMNVSTLELGDSALYLCASSLGQDTDTQYFGPGTRLTVL.

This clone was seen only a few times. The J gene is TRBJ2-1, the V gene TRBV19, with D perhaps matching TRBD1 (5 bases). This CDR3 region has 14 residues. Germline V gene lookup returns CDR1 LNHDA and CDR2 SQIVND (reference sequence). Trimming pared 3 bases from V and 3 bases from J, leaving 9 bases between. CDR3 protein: CASSMERGYNEQFF. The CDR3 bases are TGTGCCAGTAGTATGGAAAGGGGCTACAATGAGCAGTTCTTC.

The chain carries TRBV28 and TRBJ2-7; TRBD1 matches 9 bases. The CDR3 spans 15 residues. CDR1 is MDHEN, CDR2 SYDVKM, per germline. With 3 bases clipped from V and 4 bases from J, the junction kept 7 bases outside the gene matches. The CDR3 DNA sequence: TGTGCCAGCAGTTTGGGGGACAGGGTAGGGTACGAGCAGTACTTC. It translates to CASSLGDRVGYEQYF.

For the CDR3, the DNA is TGTGCCAGCAGCTCAACGGAGAATCAGCCCCAGCATTTT. Encoded protein: CASSSTENQPQHF. The rearrangement joins TRBV11-1 to TRBJ1-5; no firm D call. V lost 4 bases to trimming and J lost 4 bases, with 8 bases between them. The CDR3 sequence is 13 residues long. Germline CDR1 SGHAT, CDR2 FQDESV (reference sequence). Full variable domain (missing parts from reference TRBV11-1 and TRBJ1-5): EAEVAQSPRYKITEKSQAVAFWCDPISGHATLYWYRQILGQGPELLVQFQDESVVDDSQLPKDRFSAERLKGVDSTLKIQPAELGDSAMYLCASSSTENQPQHFGDGTRLSIL.

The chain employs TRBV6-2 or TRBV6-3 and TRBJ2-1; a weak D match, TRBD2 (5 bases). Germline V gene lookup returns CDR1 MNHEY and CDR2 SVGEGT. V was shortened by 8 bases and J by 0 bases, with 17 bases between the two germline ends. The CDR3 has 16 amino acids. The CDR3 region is CASGLSRARSYNEQFF. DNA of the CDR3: TGTGCCAGCGGCCTCTCGAGGGCCCGCTCCTACAATGAGCAGTTCTTC.

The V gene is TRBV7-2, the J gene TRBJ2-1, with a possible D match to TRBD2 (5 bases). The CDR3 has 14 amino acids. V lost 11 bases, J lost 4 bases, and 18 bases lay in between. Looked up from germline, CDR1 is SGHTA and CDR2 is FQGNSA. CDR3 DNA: TGTGCCGTAGGAGGTCGGGCGGATTACAATGAGCAGTTCTTC. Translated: CAVGGRADYNEQFF.